Presented here are 25 T cell receptor beta chains from one specimen sequenced in a study of blood T cells in healthy people across ages (dated by TCRdb to 2014 to 2015). Library preparation employed 5' RACE. TCRdb lists the instrument as Illumina HiSeq 2500. A second PCR of about 7 to 12 cycles was run with a J-beta primer mix and a sample-barcoded 5' primer. TCRdb took the public reads, trimmed them with fastp at Q25, ran MiXCR for clone calling and kept in-frame beta chains. Rows with one shared CDR3 protein collapse into an entry with the most common genes and DNA. The sample data list about 780,000 distinct CDR3 sequences, and 20% to 30% of these were observed just once. The top ten constitute 3% of the sample. These data were likewise used in another study, on T cells of mothers and their children.

The specimen sequenced was blood. Receptors were obtained from a boy aged 5-17 years in good health.

V gene TRBV4-1 combines with J gene TRBJ2-1; maybe TRBD1 (5 bases). The V gene's germline CDR1 is MGHRA and CDR2 YSYEKL. The CDR3 is 15 residues long. V lost 2 bases, J lost 0 bases, and 8 bases lay in between. The DNA for the CDR3 is TGCGCCAGCAGCCAACAGGGAAACTCCTACAATGAGCAGTTCTTC. It yields the protein CASSQQGNSYNEQFF.

This clonotype was detected only a few times. The chain combines TRBV20-1 with TRBJ2-5; 7 positions match TRBD1. TRBJ2-7 explains the end of the DNA better; the J call may be wrong. CDR3 length equals 15 residues. Germline CDR1 DFQATT, CDR2 SNEGSKA (reference sequence). The CDR3: CSARDMTGTDYEQYF. The CDR3 DNA reads as TGCAGTGCTAGAGATATGACAGGGACAGACTACGAGCAGTACTTC.

The chain uses TRBV9 and TRBJ2-7; 7 bases fit TRBD1. CDR1 is SGDLS and CDR2 is YYNGEE in the germline V gene. CDR3 length equals 14 residues. V shed 0 bases, J shed 2 bases, and the junction held 2 bases outside the gene matches. CDR3: CASSVGDRAYEQYF. As DNA, the CDR3 is TGTGCCAGCAGCGTAGGAGACAGGGCCTACGAGCAGTACTTC. The entire variable domain, with the rest obtained from reference TRBV9 and TRBJ2-7, is as follows: DSGVTQTPKHLITATGQRVTLRCSPRSGDLSVYWYQQSLDQGLQFLIQYYNGEERAKGNILERFSAQQFPDLHSELNLSSLELGDSALYFCASSVGDRAYEQYFGPGTRLTVT.

The chain couples TRBV10-3 to TRBJ2-5; no clear D gene. The assigned J gene may be wrong: the sequence end matches TRBJ2-7 better. This CDR3 region has 14 residues. The germline V gene has CDR1 ENHRY and CDR2 SYGVKD. Here the CDR3 DNA reads TGTGCCATCAGCGCGACTCCCAGCTCCTACGAGCAGTACTTC. Protein product: CAISATPSSYEQYF.

This rearrangement joins TRBV4-1 to TRBJ2-3, with D perhaps being TRBD1 or TRBD2 (5 bases each). Germline-derived CDR1 and CDR2 are MGHRA and YSYEKL. CDR3 length equals 19 residues. V was clipped by 2 bases and J by 4 bases, with 25 bases between them. The CDR3 loop is CASSQPRVRWSGIADTQYF. CDR3 nucleotides: TGCGCCAGCAGCCAACCCAGGGTCAGGTGGTCGGGGATCGCAGATACGCAGTATTTT.

This clonotype was counted between two and nine times. The rearrangement uses TRBV27 and TRBJ2-5; D unresolved. Germline V gives CDR1 MNHEY, CDR2 SMNVEV (reference sequence). Between the trimmed V and J ends, which lost 4 bases and 3 bases, there was a span of 9 bases. The CDR3 contains 13 residues. The CDR3 bases are TGTGCCAGCAGTTCCAACGGAGAAGAGACCCAGTACTTC. This codes for CASSSNGEETQYF.

This clonotype was picked up a small number of times. The V call is TRBV28, the J call TRBJ2-1; a weak D match, TRBD1 (7 bases). Trimming shortened V by 6 bases and J by 10 bases, and 13 bases separated the two germline ends. Germline CDR1 and CDR2: MDHEN and SYDVKM. CDR3 size: 12 residues. The CDR3 spells CASREQGREQFF. In nucleotides, the CDR3 is TGTGCCAGCAGAGAACAGGGGAGGGAGCAGTTCTTC.

The chain links TRBV28 to TRBJ2-7, with 8 bases matching TRBD2. There are 12 residues in the CDR3. Germline CDR1 MDHEN, CDR2 SYDVKM. Trimming cost V 10 bases and J 2 bases; bases outside gene matches: 4. The CDR3 region has the DNA TGTGCCACCGGACTAGCCCCCTACGAGCAGTACTTC. Protein: CATGLAPYEQYF.

This clonotype has at least ten counts. The V call is TRBV6-5, the J call TRBJ2-7; D gene unclear. The CDR3 has 16 amino acids. The V gene lost 0 bases and the J gene lost 0 bases, with 12 bases spanning the gap. In germline, CDR1 is MNHEY, CDR2 SVGAGI. The CDR3 nucleotides are TGTGCCAGCAGTTACTCGGCATCGCGAGGCTCCTACGAGCAGTACTTC. This sequence encodes CASSYSASRGSYEQYF.

This clonotype was counted only a few times. This chain uses TRBV29-1 with TRBJ2-7; weak D call: TRBD1 (6 bases). The V and J ends lost 4 bases and 5 bases respectively, with 18 bases between them. The CDR3 sequence is 14 residues long. Looked up from germline, CDR1 is SQVTM and CDR2 is ANQGSEA. In DNA form, the CDR3 reads TGCAGCGTTGTGGCGGGCAGGGGTGAGAACGAGCAGTACTTC. Its protein is CSVVAGRGENEQYF.

This clonotype was detected only a few times. This sequence joins TRBV10-3 and TRBJ2-3; D might be TRBD2 (7 bases). The CDR3 runs to 14 residues. The V end lost 2 bases, the J end lost 6 bases, and 12 bases lay between the germline ends. Germline V gene data show CDR1 as ENHRY and CDR2 as SYGVKD. For the CDR3, the DNA is TGTGCCATCAGTGAGGGCAGGGGAGGGGATACGCAGTATTTT. Translated, it gives CAISEGRGGDTQYF.

This clonotype was counted only a few times. V usage is TRBV29-1 and J usage is TRBJ2-7; D is perhaps TRBD2 (5 bases). The length of the CDR3 is 12 residues. Trimming removed 7 bases at V and 5 bases at J, with 15 bases between. Germline assignment: CDR1 SQVTM and CDR2 ANQGSEA. Written as DNA, the CDR3 is TGCAGCGCCGGAGGTGGTTGGAACGAGCAGTACTTC. It is translated as CSAGGGWNEQYF.

This clonotype was seen only a few times. The chain uses TRBV2 and TRBJ2-5, with 7 bases fitting TRBD1. Germline V CDR1 and CDR2: SNHLY, FYNNEI. There are 14 residues in the CDR3. With 6 bases clipped from V and 2 bases from J, the junction kept 6 bases outside the gene matches. The CDR3 loop is CASSSGQEQETQYF. In DNA form, the CDR3 reads TGTGCCAGCAGCTCCGGACAGGAGCAAGAGACCCAGTACTTC.

The CDR3 sequence is CASSLTVGNRGWITYEQYF. The CDR3, as DNA: TGTGCCAGCAGCTTAACAGTAGGCAATCGGGGTTGGATCACCTACGAGCAGTACTTC. The chain links TRBV7-3 to TRBJ2-7; weak D call: TRBD2 (5 bases). The CDR3 totals 19 residues. The ends were cut back, 0 bases at V and 2 bases at J, with 23 bases in the middle. The germline V gene encodes CDR1 SGHTA and CDR2 FQGTGA.

This clonotype was detected ten times or more. The chain recombines TRBV4-1 with TRBJ2-4; D gene unclear. The CDR3 is made up of 15 amino acids. Germline values: CDR1 MGHRA, CDR2 YSYEKL. V lost 4 bases and J lost 1, with 11 bases in between. CDR3 amino acids: CASSPQRIAKNIQYF. CDR3 nucleotide sequence: TGCGCCAGCAGCCCCCAGAGGATCGCCAAAAACATTCAGTACTTC.

The chain employs TRBV6-6 and TRBJ1-3, with a tentative D call TRBD1 (5 bases). V was pared by 4 bases and J by 4 bases, with 14 bases between. Germline loops: CDR1 MNHNY, CDR2 SVGAGI (reference sequence). This CDR3 contains 15 residues. CDR3 coding DNA: TGTGCCAGCAGTTTCCCAGGGACGGGAGGAAACACCATATATTTT. Encoded protein: CASSFPGTGGNTIYF.

This rearrangement joins TRBV3-1 to TRBJ2-1; D might be TRBD2 (5 bases). The CDR3 contains 12 residues. Germline loops: CDR1 LGHDT, CDR2 YNNKEL (reference sequence). Trimming cost V 6 bases and J 10 bases, with 13 bases left between them. CDR3 DNA sequence: TGTGCCAGCAGATCTGTCGGGAACGAGCAGTTCTTC. Its protein product is CASRSVGNEQFF.

The chain has TRBV6-5 and TRBJ2-1, with 7 nucleotides matching TRBD1. J lost 0 bases, V lost 7 bases, and 3 bases had no gene match. Germline CDR1 MNHEY, CDR2 SVGAGI. The CDR3 loop spans 14 amino acids. The CDR3 DNA sequence: TGTGCCAGCACCCGGGACAGCTCCTACAATGAGCAGTTCTTC. Amino acids: CASTRDSSYNEQFF.

This chain joins TRBV11-2 and TRBJ2-5; TRBD1 is a possible D gene (5 bases). This CDR3 has 15 residues. V was clipped by 5 bases and J by 6 bases, with 19 bases between them. CDR1 and CDR2 (germline): SGHAT, FQNNGV. This CDR3 is CASSLRSAGSKTQYF. As DNA, the CDR3 is TGTGCCAGCAGCCTGAGGTCGGCAGGGTCGAAGACCCAGTACTTC.

The chain combines TRBV28 with TRBJ2-2; 9 bases map to TRBD1. Germline CDR1 reads MDHEN; CDR2 reads SYDVKM. The CDR3 is 15 residues long. The trim removed 9 bases at V and 2 bases at J, leaving 7 bases unmatched. CDR3: CARFPGQGNTGELFF. The CDR3 nucleotides read TGTGCCAGGTTCCCGGGACAGGGAAACACCGGGGAGCTGTTTTTT.

This clonotype has only a few counts. The chain carries TRBV2 and TRBJ2-5; D is uncertain. This CDR3 is built from 11 residues. V lost 7 bases to trimming and J lost 5 bases, with 8 bases between them. Germline V CDR1 and CDR2: SNHLY, FYNNEI. CDR3 region: CASKQGETQYF. The CDR3 nucleotides read TGTGCCAGCAAACAAGGGGAGACCCAGTACTTC. The full variable domain, completed using reference TRBV2 and TRBJ2-5, is EPEVTQTPSHQVTQMGQEVILRCVPISNHLYFYWYRQILGQKVEFLVSFYNNEISEKSEIFDDQFSVERPDGSNFTLKIRSTKLEDSAMYFCASKQGETQYFGPGTRLLVL.

This clonotype has only a few counts. The chain combines TRBV6-5 with TRBJ2-5; D is possibly TRBD1 (7 bases). CDR3 length: 14 amino acids. Germline V gene data show CDR1 as MNHEY and CDR2 as SVGAGI. V dropped 0 bases and J dropped 11 bases, with 16 bases sitting between them. The CDR3 loop reads CASSYSADREEQYF. The CDR3 DNA reads TGTGCCAGCAGTTACTCGGCCGACAGGGAGGAGCAGTACTTC.

The genes are TRBV10-3 and TRBJ2-3; D ambiguous. The length of the CDR3 is 15 residues. Germline CDR1 ENHRY, CDR2 SYGVKD. V lost 2 bases, J lost 2 bases, and 11 bases lay in between. CDR3 DNA sequence: TGTGCCATCAGTGAGAAGGGATTGATCACAGATACGCAGTATTTT. It translates to CAISEKGLITDTQYF.

The CDR3 sequence is CASSLDGRGLRNIQYF. The CDR3 DNA follows: TGCGCCAGCAGCTTGGATGGCAGGGGTTTACGAAACATTCAGTACTTC. The chain combines TRBV5-1 with TRBJ2-4, with D possibly TRBD1 on 6 matching bases. V was pared by 0 bases and J by 6 bases, with 16 bases between. In germline, CDR1 is SGHRS, CDR2 YFSETQ. The CDR3 loop spans 16 amino acids.

The rearrangement uses TRBV20-1 and TRBJ1-2, with 7 bases lining up with TRBD1. CDR1 is DFQATT, CDR2 SNEGSKA, per germline (reference sequence). V trimming: 6 bases; J trimming: 4 bases; junction bases outside the gene matches: 8. The CDR3 spans 13 residues. Here the CDR3 reads CSASDRAAYGYTF. DNA of the CDR3: TGCAGTGCGTCCGACAGGGCCGCCTATGGCTACACCTTC.